The entry below gives a single TCR beta chain sequence along with its context. The antigen remains undetermined. The record originates from a study of yellow fever vaccine responses in identical twins. General study results and limits: Twins reportedly had a vaccine T cell response that seemed partly convergent, partly personalized.

TCRdb reprocessed the RT-PCR reads with MiXCR, giving one entry per CDR3 protein. The sample shows approximately 32,000 distinct CDR3 sequences, roughly 60% of them seen only once. The CDR3 has 17 amino acids. Germline CDR1 and CDR2: LNHNV and YYDKDF (reference sequence). J was trimmed by 1 base and V by 5 bases; bases with no gene match: 10. The sequencing used T cells from blood (PBMCs), unsorted or a sorted subset (not recorded which), collected before or after yellow fever vaccination (not recorded which). The source is a young woman who received the yellow fever vaccine. The J gene is TRBJ1-5, the V gene TRBV15, with TRBD1 matching over 8 bases. CDR3 DNA sequence: TGTGCCACCAGCGTCACCGGGACAGGCTTGAGCAATCAGCCCCAGCATTTT. It is translated as CATSVTGTGLSNQPQHF.